This TCR beta chain was identified in a study of cytomegalovirus exposure and HLA in healthy donors. General study points: In a later analysis, a missense DCLRE1C variant was linked to TCR beta V- and J-gene trimming.

On this clone itself: Its antigen is currently unknown.

Primers for the PCR totalled 60 Vbeta and 13 Jbeta. Repertoires were generated with immunoSEQ multiplex PCR, while TCRdb's copy carries only in-frame clones and drops some. Of about 52,000 clones in the sample, over 60% were seen once. What was sequenced was PBMCs. The receptor was isolated from a woman in her fifties or sixties in good health and CMV-seronegative.

The CDR3 sequence: CASSNRGMELFF. The CDR3 nucleotides are TGTGCCAGCAGTAACAGGGGGATGGAGCTGTTTTTT. The chain has TRBV6-6 and TRBJ2-2; 8 nucleotides line up with TRBD1. Trimming took 5 bases from V and 10 from J; bases not matched to a gene: 3. The CDR3 length is 12 residues. Germline V gene lookup returns CDR1 MNHNY and CDR2 SVGAGI (reference sequence).